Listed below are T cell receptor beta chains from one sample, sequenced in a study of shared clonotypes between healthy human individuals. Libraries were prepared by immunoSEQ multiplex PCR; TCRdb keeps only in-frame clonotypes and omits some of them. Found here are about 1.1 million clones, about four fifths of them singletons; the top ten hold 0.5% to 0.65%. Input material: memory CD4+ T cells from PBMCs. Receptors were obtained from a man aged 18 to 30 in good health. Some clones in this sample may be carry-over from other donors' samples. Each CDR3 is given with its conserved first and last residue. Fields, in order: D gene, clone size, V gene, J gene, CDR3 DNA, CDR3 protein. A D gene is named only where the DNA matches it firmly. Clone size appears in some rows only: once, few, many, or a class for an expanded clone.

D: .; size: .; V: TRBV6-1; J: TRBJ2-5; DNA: TGTGCCAGCAGTGAAATCGGTAGTCAACAAGAGACCCAGTACTTC; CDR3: CASSEIGSQQETQYF
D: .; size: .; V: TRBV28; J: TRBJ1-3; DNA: TGTGCCAGCAGTTTACCTCCCCCACAGGGAAGAGGAAACACCATATATTTT; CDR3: CASSLPPPQGRGNTIYF
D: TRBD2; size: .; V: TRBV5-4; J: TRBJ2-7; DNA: TGTGCCAGCAGCCGCCCCTCTGCTAGCGGGACTTACGAGCAGTACTTC; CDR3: CASSRPSASGTYEQYF
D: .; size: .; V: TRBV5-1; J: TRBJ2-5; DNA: TGCGCCAGCAGCACTCCGGGACGTCCTCAAGAGACCCAGTACTTC; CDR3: CASSTPGRPQETQYF
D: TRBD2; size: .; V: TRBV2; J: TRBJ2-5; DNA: TGTGCCAGCACCCTAGCGGGAGAGGAGCAGTACTTC; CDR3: CASTLAGEEQYF
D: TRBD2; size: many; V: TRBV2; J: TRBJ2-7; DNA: TGTGCCAGCACTAGCGGGAAGTACGAGCAGTACTTC; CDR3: CASTSGKYEQYF
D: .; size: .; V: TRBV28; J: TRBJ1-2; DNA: TGTGCCAGCAGTCCGGGGACGGCAGTCGTCTCTGGCTACACCTTC; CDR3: CASSPGTAVVSGYTF
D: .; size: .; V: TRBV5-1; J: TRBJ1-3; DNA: TGCGCCAGCGGAGCGGGACAAGACCAAAACACCATATATTTT; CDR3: CASGAGQDQNTIYF
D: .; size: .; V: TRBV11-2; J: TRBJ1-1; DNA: TGTGCCAGCAGCTTAGAGGGGGACCGTGGGGCTAACCGAGCTTTCTTT; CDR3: CASSLEGDRGANRAFF
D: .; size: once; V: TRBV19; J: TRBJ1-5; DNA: TGTGCCAGTAGGGCTGGGGGTTCAGGGAGTCAGCCCCAGCATTTT; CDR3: CASRAGGSGSQPQHF
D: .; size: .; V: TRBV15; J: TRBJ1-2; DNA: TGTGCCACCAGCAGACCCTTAGAGCGCTACACCTTC; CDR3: CATSRPLERYTF
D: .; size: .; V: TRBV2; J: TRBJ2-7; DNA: TGTGCCAGCAGTGAAGGTGGGTCCGAGCAGTACTTC; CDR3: CASSEGGSEQYF
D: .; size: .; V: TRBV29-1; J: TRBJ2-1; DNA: TGCAGCGTTGCGGGGTCCTACAATGAGCAGTTCTTC; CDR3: CSVAGSYNEQFF
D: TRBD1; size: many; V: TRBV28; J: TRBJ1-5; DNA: TGTGCCAGCAGTGCCGGGACAGCTGTCCCCCAGCATTTT; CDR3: CASSAGTAVPQHF
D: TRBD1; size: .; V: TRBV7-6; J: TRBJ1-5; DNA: TGTGCCAGCAGCTGGACAGGGAATCAGCCCCAGCATTTT; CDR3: CASSWTGNQPQHF
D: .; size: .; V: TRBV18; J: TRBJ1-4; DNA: TGTGCCAGCTCACCGGTCGCAAATGAAAAACTGTTTTTT; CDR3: CASSPVANEKLFF
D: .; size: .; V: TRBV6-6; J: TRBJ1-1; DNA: TGTGCCAGCAGCCTTCAGGGGCGCTCTGCGGCTTTCTTT; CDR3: CASSLQGRSAAFF
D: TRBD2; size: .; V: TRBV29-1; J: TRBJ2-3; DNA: TGCAGCGTAGGCGGGGGACTAGCTGTCACAGATACGCAGTATTTT; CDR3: CSVGGGLAVTDTQYF